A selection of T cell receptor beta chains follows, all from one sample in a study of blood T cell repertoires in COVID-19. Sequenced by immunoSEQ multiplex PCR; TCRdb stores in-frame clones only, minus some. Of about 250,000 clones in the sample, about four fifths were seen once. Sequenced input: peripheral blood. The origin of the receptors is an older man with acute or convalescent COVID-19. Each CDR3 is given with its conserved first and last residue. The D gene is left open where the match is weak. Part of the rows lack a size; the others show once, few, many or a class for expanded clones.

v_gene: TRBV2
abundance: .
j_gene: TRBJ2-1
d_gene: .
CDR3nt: TGTGCCAGCAGTGTAAAGCGGAGCTCCTACAATGAGCAGTTCTTC
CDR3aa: CASSVKRSSYNEQFF

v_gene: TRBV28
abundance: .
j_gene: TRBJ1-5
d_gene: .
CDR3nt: TGTGCCAGCAGTCCTTCCAAGGACAGTTTCAATCAGCCCCAGCATTTT
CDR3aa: CASSPSKDSFNQPQHF

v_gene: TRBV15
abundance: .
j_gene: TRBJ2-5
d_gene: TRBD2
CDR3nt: TGTGCCACCAGCAGAGGCGGACTAGTCCGACAAGAGACCCAGTACTTC
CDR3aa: CATSRGGLVRQETQYF

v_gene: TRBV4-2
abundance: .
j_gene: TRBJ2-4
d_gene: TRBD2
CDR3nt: TGTGCCAGCAGAACGGATAGCGGGGGCCTAGCCAAAAACATTCAGTACTTC
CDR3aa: CASRTDSGGLAKNIQYF

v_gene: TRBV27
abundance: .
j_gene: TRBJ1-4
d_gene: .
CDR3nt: TGTGCCAGCAGGGGCCGTAAGTACGCCGATGAAAAACTGTTTTTT
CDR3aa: CASRGRKYADEKLFF

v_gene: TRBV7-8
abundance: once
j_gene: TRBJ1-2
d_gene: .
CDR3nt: TGTGCCAGCAGCCCAAATACACAGGGCCGAGCTAACTATGGCTACACCTTC
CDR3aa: CASSPNTQGRANYGYTF

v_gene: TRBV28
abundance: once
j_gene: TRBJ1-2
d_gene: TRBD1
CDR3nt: TGTGCCAGCAGTTTATCAGGGGGCGGAGGCTACACCTTC
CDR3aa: CASSLSGGGGYTF

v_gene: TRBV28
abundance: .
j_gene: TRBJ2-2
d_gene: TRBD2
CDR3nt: TGTGCCAGCGGATACCAGCAAGCGGGGGGTTCCGGGGAGCTGTTTTTT
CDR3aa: CASGYQQAGGSGELFF

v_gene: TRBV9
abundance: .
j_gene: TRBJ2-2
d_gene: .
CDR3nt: TGTGCCAGCAGCGTACCCGTCGGGGAGCTGTTTTTT
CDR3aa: CASSVPVGELFF

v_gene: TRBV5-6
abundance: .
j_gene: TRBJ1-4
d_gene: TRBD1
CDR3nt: TGTGCCAGCAGCTGGACAGGTGCAACTAATGAAAAACTGTTTTTT
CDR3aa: CASSWTGATNEKLFF

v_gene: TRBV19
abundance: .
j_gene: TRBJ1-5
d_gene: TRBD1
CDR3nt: TGTGCCAGTAGTATGAGTACAGGGGGTGTGAAGCCCCAGCATTTT
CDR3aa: CASSMSTGGVKPQHF

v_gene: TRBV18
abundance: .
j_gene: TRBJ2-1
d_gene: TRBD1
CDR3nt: TGTGCCAGCTCACTCCGGGACAGGGGATTTGAGCAGTTCTTC
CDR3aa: CASSLRDRGFEQFF

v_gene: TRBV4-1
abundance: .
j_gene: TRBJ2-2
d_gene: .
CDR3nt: TGCGCCAGCAGCCAAGGAGGGCGTAGCACCGGGGAGCTGTTTTTT
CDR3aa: CASSQGGRSTGELFF

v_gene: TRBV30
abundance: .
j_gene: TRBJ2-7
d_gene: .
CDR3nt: TGTGCCTGGAGTCGTTCACAGGGATACGAGCAGTACTTC
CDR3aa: CAWSRSQGYEQYF

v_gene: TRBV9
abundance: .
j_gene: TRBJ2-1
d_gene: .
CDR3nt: TGTGCCAGCAGCGTAGGGCTCGTCAGCTCCTACAATGAGCAGTTCTTC
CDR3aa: CASSVGLVSSYNEQFF

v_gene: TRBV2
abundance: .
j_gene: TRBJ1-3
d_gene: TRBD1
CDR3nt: TGTGCCAGCAGTGTCCAGGGGGTGAGCTCTGGAAACACCATATATTTT
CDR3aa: CASSVQGVSSGNTIYF

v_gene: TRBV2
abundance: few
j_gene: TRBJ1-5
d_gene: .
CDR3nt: TGTGCCAGCAGGGCTCTCAGGGTCAATCAGCCCCAGCATTTT
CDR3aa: CASRALRVNQPQHF

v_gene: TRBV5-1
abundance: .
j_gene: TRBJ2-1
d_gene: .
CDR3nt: TGCGCCAGCAGCTTCGGGGAGTCCCTGAATGAGCAGTTCTTC
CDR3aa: CASSFGESLNEQFF

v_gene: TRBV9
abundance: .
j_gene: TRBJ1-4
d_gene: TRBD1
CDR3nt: TGTGCCAGCAGCACCCGACAGGGAACTAATGAAAAACTGTTTTTT
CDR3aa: CASSTRQGTNEKLFF

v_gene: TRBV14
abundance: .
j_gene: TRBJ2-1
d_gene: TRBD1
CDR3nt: TGTGCCAGCAGCCAAGTGGACAGGGGCTACAATGAGCAGTTCTTC
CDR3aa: CASSQVDRGYNEQFF

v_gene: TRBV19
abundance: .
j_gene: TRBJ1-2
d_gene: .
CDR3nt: TGTGCCAGTAGTATAGAGCAGGCCTTAAACTATGGCTACACCTTC
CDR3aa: CASSIEQALNYGYTF

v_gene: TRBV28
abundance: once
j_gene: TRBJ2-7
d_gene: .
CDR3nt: TGTGCCAGCAGTCGTCGCCAGGAGGGGTACTTC
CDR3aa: CASSRRQEGYF

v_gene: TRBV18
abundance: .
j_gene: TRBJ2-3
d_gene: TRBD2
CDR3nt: TGTGCCAGCTCACCAGCTGGACTAGCAATAGATACGCAGTATTTT
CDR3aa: CASSPAGLAIDTQYF

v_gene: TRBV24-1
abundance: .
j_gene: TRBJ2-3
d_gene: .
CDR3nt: TGTGCCACCAGTGAGGGGACATTTAGCACAGATACGCAGTATTTT
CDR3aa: CATSEGTFSTDTQYF

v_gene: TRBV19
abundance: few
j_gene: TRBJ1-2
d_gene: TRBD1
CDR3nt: TGTGCCACCCGGGACAGACGAACTAACTATGGCTACACCTTC
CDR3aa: CATRDRRTNYGYTF

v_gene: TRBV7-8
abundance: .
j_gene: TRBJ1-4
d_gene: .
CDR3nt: TGTGCCAGCAGCCGGGGGCTAGCTAATGAAAAACTGTTTTTT
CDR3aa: CASSRGLANEKLFF

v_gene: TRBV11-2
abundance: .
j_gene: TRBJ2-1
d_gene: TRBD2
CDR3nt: TGTGCCAGCAGCTTAATAGCGGGGGGGCAATTCAATGAGCAGTTCTTC
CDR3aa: CASSLIAGGQFNEQFF